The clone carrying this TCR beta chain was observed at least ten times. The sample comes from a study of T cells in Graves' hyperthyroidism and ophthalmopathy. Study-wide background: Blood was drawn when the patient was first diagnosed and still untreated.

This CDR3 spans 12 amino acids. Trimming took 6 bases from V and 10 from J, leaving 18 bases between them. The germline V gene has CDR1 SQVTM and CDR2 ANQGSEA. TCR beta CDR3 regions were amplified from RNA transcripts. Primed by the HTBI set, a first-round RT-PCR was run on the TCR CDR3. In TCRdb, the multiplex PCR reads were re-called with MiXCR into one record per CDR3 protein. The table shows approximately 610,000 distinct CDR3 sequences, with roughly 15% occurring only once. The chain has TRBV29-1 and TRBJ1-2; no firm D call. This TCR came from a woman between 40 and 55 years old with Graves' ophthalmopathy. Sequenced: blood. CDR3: CSVELDGVNYTF. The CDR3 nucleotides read TGCAGCGTCGAGCTGGACGGAGTAAACTACACCTTC.